This T cell receptor (beta chain) was sequenced during a study of T cell repertoires in cytomegalovirus infection. The overall study: Public TCR beta signatures were indicative of both CMV infection and a matching HLA type. Findings and caveats of the study: Summed frequency of shared TCR beta families picked out CMV carriers who also had the relevant HLA. CMV-specific TCR beta clonotypes restricted by HLA-C dominated the ex vivo response.

TCRdb re-derived calls from the reads in MiXCR, one entry per CDR3 protein. The top ten clones hold 34% of a sample with roughly 130,000 distinct CDR3 sequences, approximately 24% of them seen once. This clonotype was detected many times. The antigen remains undetermined. Trimming at V came to 4 bases and at J to 4 bases, leaving 5 bases not matched to a gene. Germline-derived CDR1 and CDR2 are SGHTA and FQGNSA. This CDR3 has 14 residues. The sample taken for sequencing was PBMCs, sequenced either directly or after in vitro stimulation (not recorded which). This clonotype originated in a human donor in good health (CMV status not recorded). Some clones in this sample may be carry-over from other donors' samples. The J gene is TRBJ2-3, the V gene TRBV7-2; 7 positions match TRBD2. CDR3 in amino acids: CASSSGLGADTQYF. For the CDR3, the DNA is TGTGCCAGCAGCTCCGGACTAGGAGCAGATACGCAGTATTTT.